One and the same sample provided the 5 T cell receptor beta chains below, sequenced in a study of blood T cell repertoires in COVID-19. TCRdb's table, derived via immunoSEQ multiplex PCR, lists solely in-frame clones and lacks some. In the table there are around 150,000 clones, more than 75% of which are singletons. The material sequenced was peripheral blood. These receptors came from a man aged 60-69 years with acute or convalescent COVID-19.

V gene TRBV5-1 combines with J gene TRBJ1-2, with D tentatively TRBD1 (5 bases). CDR3 length: 14 amino acids. V was trimmed by 6 bases and J by 7 bases, leaving 19 bases between them. In germline, CDR1 is SGHRS, CDR2 YFSETQ. CDR3: CASTPGQDLTGYTF. The CDR3 DNA sequence: TGCGCCAGCACCCCAGGGCAGGACCTAACTGGCTACACCTTC.

This rearrangement joins TRBV6-5 to TRBJ2-7; 11 nucleotides line up with TRBD2. The germline V gene encodes CDR1 MNHEY and CDR2 SVGAGI. The CDR3 runs 15 residues. Germline trimming cut 6 bases from V and 2 bases from J; bases unmatched to any gene: 6. The CDR3 region is CASSYGTSGTYEQYF. The DNA for the CDR3 is TGTGCCAGCAGCTACGGGACTAGCGGAACCTACGAGCAGTACTTC.

V is TRBV2 and J is TRBJ2-7; D might be TRBD1 (6 bases). V was pared by 6 bases and J by 4 bases, with 22 bases between. The CDR3 has 16 residues. Germline V lookup: CDR1 SNHLY, CDR2 FYNNEI. CDR3 sequence (DNA): TGTGCCAGCAGGGATACAACAGGGTATGGAGGTTACGAGCAGTACTTC. It codes for CASRDTTGYGGYEQYF.

A single count supports this clone. The V call is TRBV11-2, the J call TRBJ2-5; D call uncertain. The germline gives CDR1 SGHAT, CDR2 FQNNGV. The CDR3 sequence is 11 residues long. Deletions cut 8 bases from V and 5 bases from J, with 9 bases between. CDR3 nucleotides: TGTGCCAGCGGCTCTAGGGAGACCCAGTACTTC. Its protein is CASGSRETQYF. The full variable domain, with the rest looked up from reference TRBV11-2 and TRBJ2-5, is EAGVAQSPRYKIIEKRQSVAFWCNPISGHATLYWYQQILGQGPKLLIQFQNNGVVDDSQLPKDRFSAERLKGVDSTLKIQPAKLEDSAVYLCASGSRETQYFGPGTRLLVL.

V usage is TRBV10-3 and J usage is TRBJ1-2; 7 bases agree with TRBD1. The ends lost 8 bases at V and 8 bases at J; junction bases unmatched: 11. Germline values: CDR1 ENHRY, CDR2 SYGVKD. The CDR3 has 13 residues. The DNA of the CDR3 is TGTGCCATCGCCCAGCAGGGGGTTAGCGGCTACACCTTC. Its protein is CAIAQQGVSGYTF.